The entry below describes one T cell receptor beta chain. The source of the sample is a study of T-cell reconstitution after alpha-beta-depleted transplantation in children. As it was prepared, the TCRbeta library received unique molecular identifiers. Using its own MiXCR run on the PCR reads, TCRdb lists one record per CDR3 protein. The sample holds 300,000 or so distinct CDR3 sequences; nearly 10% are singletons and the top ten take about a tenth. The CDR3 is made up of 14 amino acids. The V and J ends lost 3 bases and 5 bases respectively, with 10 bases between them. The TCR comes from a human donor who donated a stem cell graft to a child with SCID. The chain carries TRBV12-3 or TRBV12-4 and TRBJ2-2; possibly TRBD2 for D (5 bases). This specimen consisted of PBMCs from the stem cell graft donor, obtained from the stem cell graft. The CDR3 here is CASSFIEGTGELFF. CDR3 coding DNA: TGTGCCAGCAGTTTTATCGAGGGAACCGGGGAGCTGTTTTTT.